What follows describes a single TCR beta chain. The sample belongs to a study of OX40 agonist ivuxolimab in advanced cancers. Whole-study context: The study gave patients intravenous ivuxolimab at 0.01 to 10 mg/kg every 2 weeks.

CDR1 SGHTA and CDR2 FQGNSA come from the germline V gene. V lost 3 bases to trimming and J lost 0 bases, with 12 bases between them. CDR3 length: 16 amino acids. The assay was immunoSEQ multiplex PCR, and TCRdb's table has in-frame clones only and misses some. This table holds about 62,000 clones, more than 65% found once. The chain links TRBV7-2 to TRBJ1-3; D is perhaps TRBD1 (6 bases). Source: CD4+ or CD8+ T cells sorted from blood, taken in a trial of the OX40 agonist ivuxolimab. This TCR came from an adult with an advanced solid tumor such as melanoma, head and neck, liver or kidney cancer. CDR3 bases: TGTGCCAGCAGCTTGGACAGTGCTAGCTCTGGAAACACCATATATTTT. Translated: CASSLDSASSGNTIYF.